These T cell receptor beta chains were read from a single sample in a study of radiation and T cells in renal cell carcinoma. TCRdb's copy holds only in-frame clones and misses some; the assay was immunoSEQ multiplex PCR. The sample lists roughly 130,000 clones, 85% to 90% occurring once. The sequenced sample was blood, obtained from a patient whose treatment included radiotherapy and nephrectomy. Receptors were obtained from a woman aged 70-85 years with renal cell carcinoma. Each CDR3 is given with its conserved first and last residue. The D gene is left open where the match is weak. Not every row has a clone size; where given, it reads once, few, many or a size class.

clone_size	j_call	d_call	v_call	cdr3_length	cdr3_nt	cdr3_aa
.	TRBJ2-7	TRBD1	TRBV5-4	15	TGTGCCAGCAGCCAACGGACACAGGGGACCTACGAGCAGTACTTC	CASSQRTQGTYEQYF
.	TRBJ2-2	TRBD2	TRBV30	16	TGTGCCTGGAGTGTTTGGCGGGGGTTGTGGACCGGGGAGCTGTTTTTT	CAWSVWRGLWTGELFF
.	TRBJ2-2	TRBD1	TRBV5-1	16	TGCGCCAGCAGCCCTCCGGGACAGGAACACACCGGGGAGCTGTTTTTT	CASSPPGQEHTGELFF
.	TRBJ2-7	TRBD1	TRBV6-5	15	TGTGCCAGCAGTAAATCCGACAGGGAGTCCTACGAGCAGTACTTC	CASSKSDRESYEQYF
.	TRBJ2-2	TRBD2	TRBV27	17	TGTGCCAGCAACACCCTCGGGGGGGCCAATCGCGGCGGGGAGCTGTTTTTT	CASNTLGGANRGGELFF
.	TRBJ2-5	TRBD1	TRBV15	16	TGTGCCACCAGCAGAGGCTTGACAGGGGGCGAAGAGACCCAGTACTTC	CATSRGLTGGEETQYF
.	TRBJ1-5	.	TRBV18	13	TGTGCCAGCTCACCCGGATTCAATCAGCCCCAGCATTTT	CASSPGFNQPQHF
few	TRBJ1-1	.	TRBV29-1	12	TGCAGCGTTGAGGATCCAGGGACTGAAGCTTTCTTT	CSVEDPGTEAFF
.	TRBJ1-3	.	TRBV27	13	TGTGCCAGCAGACCTGATGCAGGAAACACCATATATTTT	CASRPDAGNTIYF
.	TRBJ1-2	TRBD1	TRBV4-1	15	TGCGCCAGCAGCCAGGCGACAGGGGTCAACTATGGCTACACCTTC	CASSQATGVNYGYTF
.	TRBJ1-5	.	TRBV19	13	TGTGCCAGTACCGGAACAGGGAATCAGCCCCAGCATTTT	CASTGTGNQPQHF
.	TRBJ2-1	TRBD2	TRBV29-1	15	TGCAGCGTTGAAAATCGACTAGCGGGGGAATCGGAGCAGTTCTTC	CSVENRLAGESEQFF
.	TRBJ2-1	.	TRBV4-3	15	TGCGCCAGCAGCCAAGATGGGGCTAGGGGGACTGAGCAGTTCTTC	CASSQDGARGTEQFF
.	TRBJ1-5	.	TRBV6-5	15	TGTGCCAGCAGTAAGGGACCAGGGAGCAATCAGCCCCAGCATTTT	CASSKGPGSNQPQHF
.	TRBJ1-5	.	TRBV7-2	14	TGTGCCAGCAGCCCACGGACAGAAGATCAGCCCCAGCATTTT	CASSPRTEDQPQHF
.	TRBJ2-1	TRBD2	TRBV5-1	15	TGCGCCAGCAGCTCTAGCGGGGTATCCTACAATGAGCAGTTCTTC	CASSSSGVSYNEQFF
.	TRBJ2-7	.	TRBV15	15	TGTGCCACCAGCAGAGAAGAAGGGTGGTCTGGGGAGCAGTACTTC	CATSREEGWSGEQYF
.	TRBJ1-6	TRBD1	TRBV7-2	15	TGTGCCAGCAGCTTATCAGGGGGCAAGATTTCACCCCTCCACTTT	CASSLSGGKISPLHF
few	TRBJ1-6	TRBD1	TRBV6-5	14	TGTGCCAGCAGCAGGACAGGTCGGGATTCACCCCTCCACTTT	CASSRTGRDSPLHF
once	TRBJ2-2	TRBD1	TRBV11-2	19	TGTGCCAGCACCGTTCTTATCTCCGGGACAGGGGGCAGGGCCGGGGAGCTGTTTTTT	CASTVLISGTGGRAGELFF
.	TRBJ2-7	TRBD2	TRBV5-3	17	TGTGCCAGAAGCACACCTAGCGGGGGGGCAATAGGATACGAGCAGTACTTC	CARSTPSGGAIGYEQYF
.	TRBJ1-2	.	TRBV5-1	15	TGCGCCAGCAGCTTGGGAGGACGGATTAACTATGGCTACACCTTC	CASSLGGRINYGYTF
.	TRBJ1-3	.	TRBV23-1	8	TGCGCCAGCAGTCCCCCCCATTTT	CASSPPHF
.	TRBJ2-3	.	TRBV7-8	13	TGTGCCAGCAGCGGGGGTGGGGCAGCAACGCAGTATTTT	CASSGGGAATQYF
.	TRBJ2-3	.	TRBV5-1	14	TGCGCCAGCAGCTTGAGAAGGGTCGGCGATACGCAGTATTTT	CASSLRRVGDTQYF
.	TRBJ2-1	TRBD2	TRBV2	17	TGTGCCAGCAGTGAATGGGGCGGGGGGGCCTATTCGCATGAGCAGTTCTTC	CASSEWGGGAYSHEQFF
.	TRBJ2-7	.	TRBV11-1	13	TGTGCCAGCAGCCCAGATACGTCATACGAGCAGTACTTC	CASSPDTSYEQYF
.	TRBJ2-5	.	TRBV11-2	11	TGTGCCAGCAGCTTTGGAGAGACCCAGTACTTC	CASSFGETQYF
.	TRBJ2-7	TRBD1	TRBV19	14	TGTGCCAGTAGTATCGTGGGACAGGCGGCCGAGCAGTACTTC	CASSIVGQAAEQYF
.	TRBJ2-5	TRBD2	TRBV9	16	TGTGCCAGCAGCGTAGCGGGGGGGTCCAGTAAAGAGACCCAGTACTTC	CASSVAGGSSKETQYF
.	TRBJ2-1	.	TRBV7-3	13	TGTGCCAGCAGCTTAACTGGGTTTAATGAGCAGTTCTTC	CASSLTGFNEQFF
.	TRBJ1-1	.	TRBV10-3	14	TGTGCCATCAGTGCCATTGGATTGAACACTGAAGCTTTCTTT	CAISAIGLNTEAFF
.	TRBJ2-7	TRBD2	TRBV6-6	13	TGTGCCACTGGGACTAGCGCCGGCCTCGAGCAGTACTTC	CATGTSAGLEQYF
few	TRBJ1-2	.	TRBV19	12	TGTGCCAGTAGTAGGGATCGCGGTGGCTACACCTTC	CASSRDRGGYTF